This passage covers 24 T cell receptor beta chains from one sample sequenced in a study of blood T cell repertoires in COVID-19. TCRdb keeps only in-frame clones here, not all; method: immunoSEQ multiplex PCR. The repertoire holds about 98,000 clones, with about 81% as singletons. The sample consisted of peripheral blood. The receptors stem from a man between 65 and 80 years old with acute or convalescent COVID-19.

The chain links TRBV30 to TRBJ2-1, with TRBD2 matching over 12 bases. The J segment lost 0 bases and the V segment lost 0 bases, leaving 6 bases of the junction unmatched. The CDR3 loop spans 18 amino acids. The germline V gene encodes CDR1 GTSNPN and CDR2 SVGIG (reference sequence). The CDR3 sequence: CAWSVGTSGPSSYNEQFF. CDR3 bases: TGTGCCTGGAGTGTCGGGACTAGCGGGCCGAGCTCCTACAATGAGCAGTTCTTC.

This clone was detected only once. The chain joins TRBV11-2 to TRBJ2-2, with D hard to call. In germline, CDR1 is SGHAT, CDR2 FQNNGV. The CDR3 loop spans 15 amino acids. Between the trimmed V and J ends, which lost 3 bases and 1 base, there was a span of 9 bases. DNA for the CDR3: TGTGCCAGCAGCTTGAACAGAGAGAACACCGGGGAGCTGTTTTTT. Translation gives CASSLNRENTGELFF.

The CDR3 DNA sequence: TGCGCCAGCAGCCTCGGGACAGCCGGAGGAACAGATACGCAGTATTTT. Protein product: CASSLGTAGGTDTQYF. V gene TRBV4-3 combines with J gene TRBJ2-3; TRBD1 agrees at 7 bases. Looked up from germline, CDR1 is LGHNA and CDR2 is YSLEER. The CDR3 totals 16 residues. V lost 4 bases and J lost 3; bases outside the gene matches: 10.

This clone is categorized as large (0.1 to 1%). The gene calls are TRBV19 and TRBJ2-2, with 9 bases that match TRBD2. V gave up 0 bases and J gave up 0 bases; unmatched junction bases: 5. CDR1 and CDR2 from the germline V gene are LNHDA and SQIVND (reference sequence). The CDR3 totals 18 residues. The chain's CDR3 is CASSIDFLAGPNTGELFF. CDR3 in DNA: TGTGCCAGTAGTATAGATTTCCTAGCGGGACCGAACACCGGGGAGCTGTTTTTT.

The chain links TRBV7-8 to TRBJ2-5; D might be TRBD1 (5 bases). V was pared by 6 bases and J by 1 base, with 9 bases between. The CDR3 covers 13 residues. The germline CDR1 and CDR2 sequences are SGHVS and FQNEAQ. CDR3 nucleotides: TGTGCCAGCAGTACCGACAGCCAAGAGACCCAGTACTTC. It is translated as CASSTDSQETQYF. The variable domain in full, completed from reference TRBV7-8 and TRBJ2-5, reads GAGVSQSPRYKVAKRGQDVALRCDPISGHVSLFWYQQALGQGPEFLTYFQNEAQLDKSGLPSDRFFAERPEGSVSTLKIQRTQQEDSAVYLCASSTDSQETQYFGPGTRLLVL.

J is TRBJ2-7 and V is TRBV4-1; 11 nucleotides agree with TRBD1. Germline V gene data show CDR1 as MGHRA and CDR2 as YSYEKL. There are 14 residues in the CDR3. The trim removed 4 bases at V and 2 bases at J, leaving 1 base unmatched. The CDR3 DNA follows: TGCGCCAGCAGCCCGGGACAGGGGGCCTACGAGCAGTACTTC. Its protein product is CASSPGQGAYEQYF.

The V call is TRBV12-5, the J call TRBJ2-3; 9 bases align to TRBD2. The CDR3 extends over 15 amino acids. Germline CDR1 and CDR2: LGHNT and FRNRAP. V lost 6 bases, J lost 1 base, and 5 bases stayed unmatched. The CDR3: CASGRSGSGTDTQYF. The CDR3 DNA reads as TGTGCTAGTGGACGTAGCGGGAGCGGCACAGATACGCAGTATTTT.

The chain uses TRBV29-1 and TRBJ2-3, with 9 bases lining up with TRBD2. The CDR3 totals 14 residues. V trimming: 7 bases; J trimming: 3 bases; junction bases outside the gene matches: 8. The germline V gene encodes CDR1 SQVTM and CDR2 ANQGSEA. The CDR3 bases are TGCAGCGGTTTAGCGGGAGCAACGACAGATACGCAGTATTTT. Translation gives CSGLAGATTDTQYF.

This chain connects TRBV7-9 to TRBJ2-7; 10 bases match TRBD1. CDR3 length: 15 amino acids. Germline V CDR1 and CDR2: SEHNR, FQNEAQ (reference sequence). V was pared by 1 base and J by 5 bases, with 5 bases of the junction left unmatched. This CDR3 reads CASSLGDRGQHEQYF. CDR3 nucleotide sequence: TGTGCCAGCAGCTTAGGCGACAGGGGGCAACACGAGCAGTACTTC.

Written as DNA, the CDR3 is TGTGCCAGCAGTTACTCCCGTCTAGAGACAGATACGCAGTATTTT. It translates to CASSYSRLETDTQYF. The V and J genes are TRBV6-5 and TRBJ2-3; D call uncertain. CDR1 is MNHEY and CDR2 is SVGAGI in the germline V gene. The V gene lost 0 bases and the J gene lost 3 bases, with 10 bases spanning the gap. The CDR3 consists of 15 residues.

The rearrangement links TRBV4-3 to TRBJ2-7; 7 nucleotides line up with TRBD1. The V and J ends lost 0 bases and 1 base, in that order; junction bases with no gene match: 6. Germline CDR1 and CDR2: LGHNA and YSLEER. The CDR3 is 16 residues long. CDR3 in amino acids: CASSQDLGTASYEQYF. The CDR3 DNA is TGCGCCAGCAGCCAAGATTTGGGGACAGCTTCCTACGAGCAGTACTTC.

This rearrangement joins TRBV29-1 to TRBJ2-7; TRBD1 matches 9 bases. Germline CDR1 SQVTM, CDR2 ANQGSEA. V lost 7 bases, J lost 1 base, and 2 bases stayed unmatched. The CDR3 consists of 12 residues. This CDR3 reads CSAGTGSYEQYF. CDR3 nucleotide sequence: TGCAGCGCCGGGACAGGGTCCTACGAGCAGTACTTC.

V gene TRBV4-2 combines with J gene TRBJ1-2; weak D call: TRBD1 (5 bases). CDR3 length equals 14 residues. Trimming removed 2 bases at V and 2 bases at J, with 9 bases between. CDR1 and CDR2 from the germline V gene are LGHNA and YNFKEQ. The CDR3 sequence: CASSQSSGNYGYTF. The CDR3, as DNA: TGTGCCAGCAGCCAATCTTCAGGGAACTATGGCTACACCTTC.

The V and J genes are TRBV7-2 and TRBJ2-3, with 13 positions matching TRBD2. This CDR3 spans 17 amino acids. Germline V gene sequence: CDR1 SGHTA, CDR2 FQGNSA. Unmatched junction bases numbered 7, after V lost 5 bases and J lost 2 bases. CDR3 residues: CASSEGLAGTFTDTQYF. CDR3 coding DNA: TGTGCCAGCAGCGAGGGACTAGCGGGGACGTTCACAGATACGCAGTATTTT.

The chain joins TRBV29-1 to TRBJ2-7, with D tentatively TRBD1 (8 bases). The CDR3 is made up of 12 amino acids. Per the germline V gene, CDR1 is SQVTM and CDR2 is ANQGSEA. V was cut by 7 bases and J by 4 bases, with 14 bases left in between. CDR3 DNA sequence: TGCAGCGCCTACAGGGGGGGGTACGAGCAGTACTTC. This translates into CSAYRGGYEQYF.

V and J are TRBV24-1 and TRBJ2-2; 9 bases map to TRBD1. J was trimmed by 6 bases and V by 5 bases; bases with no gene match: 6. Germline V lookup: CDR1 KGHDR, CDR2 SFDVKD. The CDR3 loop spans 15 amino acids. The DNA for the CDR3 is TGTGCCACCAGTGGCCCGGGACAGGGTGCCGGGGAGCTGTTTTTT. Translating it yields CATSGPGQGAGELFF.

V and J are TRBV7-9 and TRBJ1-3; no firm D call. Germline V gene lookup returns CDR1 SEHNR and CDR2 FQNEAQ (reference sequence). CDR3 length: 14 residues. Deletions cut 1 base from V and 4 bases from J, with 8 bases between. The CDR3 here is CASSLDAQGNTIYF. CDR3 bases: TGTGCCAGCAGCTTAGATGCCCAGGGAAACACCATATATTTT.

The gene calls are TRBV5-4 and TRBJ2-5; D is undetermined. V lost 1 base to trimming and J lost 1 base, with 8 bases between them. Looked up from germline, CDR1 is SGHNT and CDR2 is YYREEE (reference sequence). This CDR3 has 14 residues. As DNA, the CDR3 is TGTGCCAGCAGCTTGTTTGCGGTCCAAGAGACCCAGTACTTC. It translates to CASSLFAVQETQYF.

This chain's CDR3 is CRTERGHNEQFF. The CDR3, as DNA: TGCAGAACCGAGCGGGGTCACAATGAGCAGTTCTTC. This chain connects TRBV29-1 to TRBJ2-1; 7 bases align to TRBD2. This CDR3 is 12 amino acids long. Germline assignment: CDR1 SQVTM and CDR2 ANQGSEA.

In its sample, this clone was seen once. This chain uses TRBV6-5 with TRBJ1-2, with TRBD1 matching 7 bases. Germline V gene lookup returns CDR1 MNHEY and CDR2 SVGAGI. V gave up 2 bases and J gave up 4 bases; unmatched junction bases: 4. This CDR3 has 14 amino acids. CDR3 nucleotide sequence: TGTGCCAGCAGTTACGAGGGGGCGGGCTATGGCTACACCTTC. Translation gives CASSYEGAGYGYTF.

The rearrangement links TRBV6-5 to TRBJ1-2; 7 nucleotides match TRBD1. Germline V CDR1 and CDR2: MNHEY, SVGAGI. CDR3 size: 12 residues. V trimming: 2 bases; J trimming: 8 bases; junction bases outside the gene matches: 2. The CDR3 reads CASSYTGVGYTF. In DNA, the CDR3 is TGTGCCAGCAGTTACACAGGGGTGGGCTACACCTTC.

This clone was observed once. The chain employs TRBV10-3 and TRBJ1-1; D possibly corresponds to TRBD1 (6 bases). This CDR3 has 13 amino acids. Germline values: CDR1 ENHRY, CDR2 SYGVKD. V was clipped by 10 bases and J by 1 base, with 13 bases between them. CDR3 region: CATTTGENTEAFF. The CDR3 nucleotides read TGTGCCACCACGACAGGAGAGAACACTGAAGCTTTCTTT.

This rearrangement joins TRBV2 to TRBJ2-6; maybe TRBD1 (5 bases). Trimming stripped 6 bases from V and 4 bases from J, with 22 bases between. This CDR3 spans 18 amino acids. Per germline, CDR1 SNHLY and CDR2 FYNNEI. The CDR3 nucleotides read TGTGCCAGCAGGCCCCAGGGCCTCTTTTTCCCCGGGGCCAACGTCCTGACTTTC. Translating gives CASRPQGLFFPGANVLTF.

With regard to this clone: One junction end disagrees with the germline gene, perhaps due to a read error. This chain links TRBV3-1 (or the pseudogene TRBV3-2) with TRBJ1-5, with D tentatively TRBD1 (6 bases). Germline assignment: CDR1 LGHDT and CDR2 YNNKEL (reference sequence). This CDR3 has 17 residues. The CDR3 DNA reads TGTGCCAGTAGCCCTCGAGGCAGGGGCGCGAGCAATCAGCCCCAGCATTTT. It specifies CASSPRGRGASNQPQHF.